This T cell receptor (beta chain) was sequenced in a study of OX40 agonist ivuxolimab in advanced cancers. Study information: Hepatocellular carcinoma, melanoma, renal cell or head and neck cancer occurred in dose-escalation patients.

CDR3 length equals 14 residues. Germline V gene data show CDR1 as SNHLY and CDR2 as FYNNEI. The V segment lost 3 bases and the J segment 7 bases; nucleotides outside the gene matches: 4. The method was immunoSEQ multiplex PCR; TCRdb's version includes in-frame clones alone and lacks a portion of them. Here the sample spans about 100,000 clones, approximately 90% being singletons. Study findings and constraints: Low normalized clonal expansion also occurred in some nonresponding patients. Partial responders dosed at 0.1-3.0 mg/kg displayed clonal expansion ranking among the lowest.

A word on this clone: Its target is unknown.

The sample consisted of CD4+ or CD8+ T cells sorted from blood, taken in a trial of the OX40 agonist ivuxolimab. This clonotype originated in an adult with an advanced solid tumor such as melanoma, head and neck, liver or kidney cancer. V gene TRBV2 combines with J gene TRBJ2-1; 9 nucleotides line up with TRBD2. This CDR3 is CASSDGTSRNEQFF. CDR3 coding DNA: TGTGCCAGCAGTGATGGGACTAGCAGGAATGAGCAGTTCTTC.